A selection of T cell receptor beta chains follows, all from one sample in a study of blood T cell repertoires in COVID-19. The table came from immunoSEQ multiplex PCR; TCRdb's copy has only in-frame clones and leaves some out. The table includes around 280,000 clones, around 91% detected once. The sequencing input was PBMCs or T cells enriched from blood (not recorded which). The receptors stem from a woman younger than 30 with acute COVID-19. Both conserved end residues are part of each CDR3. D genes are given only for firm matches. Clone size appears in some rows only: once, few, many, or a class for an expanded clone.

CDR3 protein,CDR3 DNA,clone size,V gene,D gene,J gene
CASSQAGGGEKLFF,TGTGCCAGCAGCCAAGCAGGGGGTGGTGAAAAACTGTTTTTT,-,TRBV3-1/TRBV3-2,TRBD1,TRBJ1-4
CASSLGEAFYGYTF,TGCGCCAGCAGCTTGGGAGAGGCGTTCTATGGCTACACCTTC,-,TRBV5-1,-,TRBJ1-2
CATSDLTGLAGGEGTGELFF,TGTGCCACCAGTGATTTGACGGGACTAGCGGGAGGCGAAGGCACCGGGGAGCTGTTTTTT,-,TRBV24-1,TRBD2,TRBJ2-2
CAWSSQVNQPQHF,TGTGCCTGGAGTAGTCAGGTCAATCAGCCCCAGCATTTT,-,TRBV30,-,TRBJ1-5
CASSFDRTSLSKNIQYF,TGTGCCAGCAGTTTCGACAGGACGAGCCTATCCAAAAACATTCAGTACTTC,-,TRBV27,-,TRBJ2-4
CAISAWASERTDTQYF,TGTGCCATCAGTGCTTGGGCTAGCGAGCGCACAGATACGCAGTATTTT,few,TRBV10-3,-,TRBJ2-3
CASRAYHREGYTF,TGTGCCAGCAGAGCCTACCACAGGGAGGGCTACACCTTC,-,TRBV6-5,-,TRBJ1-2
CATGQRTFTLYGYTF,TGTGCCACCGGACAGCGCACCTTCACCCTCTATGGCTACACCTTC,-,TRBV21-1,-,TRBJ1-2
CASSLRDRSSYEQYF,TGTGCCAGCAGCTTACGGGACAGGAGCTCCTACGAGCAGTACTTC,-,TRBV7-2,TRBD1,TRBJ2-7
CASSLVSEQYF,TGTGCCAGCAGCTTGGTGAGCGAGCAGTACTTC,once,TRBV5-6,-,TRBJ2-7
CASSDLGTNTEAFF,TGTGCCAGTAGTGATCTAGGAACGAACACTGAAGCTTTCTTT,-,TRBV19,-,TRBJ1-1
CASSLTGVRQPQHF,TGTGCCAGCAGTTTGACAGGGGTTAGGCAGCCCCAGCATTTT,-,TRBV2,TRBD1,TRBJ1-5